The rows below give T cell receptor beta chains drawn from one sample of a study of T cells in Graves' hyperthyroidism and ophthalmopathy. One entry per CDR3 protein results from TCRdb running MiXCR on the multiplex PCR reads. The table has about 400,000 distinct CDR3 sequences, under 15% seen once. The specimen was blood. The receptor source for this set is a woman in her thirties with Graves' hyperthyroidism. The CDR3 runs from the conserved cysteine through the conserved F or W. Each record gives: V gene, clone size, J gene, D gene, CDR3 DNA, CDR3 protein. The D gene is left open where the match is weak. Clone size is not always given. Where it is, it says once, few, many or a class for expanded clones.

>TRBV7-9|NA|TRBJ1-4|TRBD1
TGTGCCAGCAGCTTGGGACAGGTGGGGATCGAAAAACTGTTTTTT
CASSLGQVGIEKLFF
>TRBV28|many|TRBJ2-5|TRBD1
TGTGCCAGCAACGCGGGCGGGTTGAGGGGACAGGTCGAGACCCAGTACTTC
CASNAGGLRGQVETQYF
>TRBV25-1|many|TRBJ2-1|NA
TGTGCCAGCAGTGTGGCGGGTTTAGGGAATGAGCAGTTCTTC
CASSVAGLGNEQFF
>TRBV12-3/TRBV12-4|few|TRBJ2-2|NA
TGTGCCAGCACTTTAGGAAGTGGGCGGGGAACCGGGGAGCTGTTTTTT
CASTLGSGRGTGELFF
>TRBV5-5|many|TRBJ2-5|TRBD1
TGTGCCAGCAGCTGGACAGGGGCAAAAGAGACCCAGTACTTC
CASSWTGAKETQYF
>TRBV5-5|NA|TRBJ1-2|NA
TGTGCCAGCAGCTTGGATCCCTCTACAGGCTATGGCTACACCTTC
CASSLDPSTGYGYTF
>TRBV29-1|few|TRBJ2-7|TRBD1
TGCAGCGTGGTGCAGGGGGCTGGTTCCGAGCAGTACTTC
CSVVQGAGSEQYF
>TRBV14|NA|TRBJ2-1|NA
TGTGCCAGCAGCCAAGAATTCGCTAGTAAGGGCAATGAGCAGTTCTTC
CASSQEFASKGNEQFF
>TRBV7-9|NA|TRBJ1-2|NA
TGTGCCAGCAGCTTAATGGAGAGCCCTAACTATGGCTACACCTTC
CASSLMESPNYGYTF
>TRBV7-9|NA|TRBJ2-7|TRBD2
TGTGCCAGCAGCTCGGCGGGACAACCGGGACTAGTTTACGAGCAGTACTTC
CASSSAGQPGLVYEQYF
>TRBV18|few|TRBJ2-7|NA
TGTGCCAGCTCACCCACAGGGATTCTCGAGCAGTACTTC
CASSPTGILEQYF
>TRBV5-8|many|TRBJ2-7|TRBD1
TGTGCCAGTCACATCGACAGGGGTTACGAGCAGTACTTC
CASHIDRGYEQYF
>TRBV2|NA|TRBJ2-3|TRBD2
TGTGCCAGCAGTGGACTAGCGGGAATGGACGCAGATACGCAGTATTTT
CASSGLAGMDADTQYF
>TRBV28|NA|TRBJ2-7|NA
TGTGCCAGCAAAGAGGGGCTGACTTACGAGCAGTACTTC
CASKEGLTYEQYF
>TRBV29-1|few|TRBJ2-3|NA
TGCAGCGCCCCCCAGGTAGATACGCAGTATTTT
CSAPQVDTQYF
>TRBV5-5|NA|TRBJ2-5|NA
TGTGCCAGCAGCTTAAGCGGCGGTAAAGAGACCCAGTACTTC
CASSLSGGKETQYF
>TRBV4-2|NA|TRBJ2-3|NA
TGTGCCAGCAGGGGCAGGGACACAGATACGCAGTATTTT
CASRGRDTDTQYF
>TRBV24-1|many|TRBJ2-5|NA
TGTGCCACCAGTGATCCCTTCCAGGGCAGGGACCAAGAGACCCAGTACTTC
CATSDPFQGRDQETQYF
>TRBV11-3|NA|TRBJ2-1|NA
TGTGCCAGCAGCTTGGACCCACTTAATGAGCAGTTCTTC
CASSLDPLNEQFF
>TRBV5-5|many|TRBJ1-5|NA
TGTGCCAGCAGCTTGGGTTTCAATCAGCCCCAGCATTTT
CASSLGFNQPQHF
>TRBV10-3|few|TRBJ2-3|TRBD2
TGTGCCATCAGGTCGGGACTAGCGGGAGGGAACACAGATACGCAGTATTTT
CAIRSGLAGGNTDTQYF
>TRBV12-3/TRBV12-4|NA|TRBJ1-1|TRBD1
TGTGCCAGCAGTTTATATTGGACAGGCATGAACACTGAAGCTTTCTTT
CASSLYWTGMNTEAFF
>TRBV5-1|NA|TRBJ2-7|NA
TGCGCCAGCAGCTTGGCCTTGGGACCGATCTACGAGCAGTACTTC
CASSLALGPIYEQYF
>TRBV7-2|NA|TRBJ1-5|NA
TGTGCCAGCAGCTTAGGGTGGGGGGGTGAGCCCCAGCATTTT
CASSLGWGGEPQHF
>TRBV20-1|many|TRBJ2-3|NA
TGCAGTGCTTTTGACCGAGGGACCACAGATACGCAGTATTTT
CSAFDRGTTDTQYF
>TRBV7-3|NA|TRBJ1-1|NA
TGTGCCAGCAGCTTAAGGGCCTCAGGGGCCGGCTCTGAAGCTTTCTTT
CASSLRASGAGSEAFF
>TRBV4-1|NA|TRBJ2-4|NA
TGCGCCAGCAGCCATTTAGGGCCCGAAAAAAACATTCAGTACTTC
CASSHLGPEKNIQYF
>TRBV10-1|NA|TRBJ2-5|TRBD2
TGCGCCAGCAGTGACGGGACTAGCGGGATAGGGACCCAGTACTTC
CASSDGTSGIGTQYF
>TRBV5-1|many|TRBJ2-2|TRBD1
TGCGCCAGCAGCACCCCGGGACAGGGCGACACCGGGGAGCTGTTTTTT
CASSTPGQGDTGELFF
>TRBV10-1|NA|TRBJ1-5|NA
TGCGCCAGCCCTCGGACCCATCAGCCCCAGCATTTT
CASPRTHQPQHF
>TRBV5-6|many|TRBJ2-5|NA
TGTGCCAGCAGCCTGTATACGGTGGGAAAAGAGACCCAGTACTTC
CASSLYTVGKETQYF
>TRBV6-2/TRBV6-3|NA|TRBJ1-4|TRBD1
TGTGCCAGCAGACCGACAGGGGGCCGTGAAAAACTGTTTTTT
CASRPTGGREKLFF
>TRBV20-1|many|TRBJ1-1|TRBD1
TGCAGTGCTTACTCGGACAGGACGAACACTGAAGCTTTCTTT
CSAYSDRTNTEAFF
>TRBV28|many|TRBJ2-3|NA
TGTGCCAGCAACAGGGATGGAGATACGCAGTATTTT
CASNRDGDTQYF
>TRBV24-1|many|TRBJ2-7|NA
TGTGCCACCAGTGATCCCTCTAGTGGAGCCTACGAGCAGTACTTC
CATSDPSSGAYEQYF
>TRBV2|NA|TRBJ2-2|TRBD1
TGTGCCAGCAGTGAAGGCGGACAGGGAAGCGGGGAGCTGTTTTTT
CASSEGGQGSGELFF
>TRBV20-1|many|TRBJ2-1|TRBD2
TGCAGTGCTAGAGATAGAAGCGGGAGCTTCTATGAGCAGTTCTTC
CSARDRSGSFYEQFF
>TRBV4-1|few|TRBJ2-2|NA
TGCGCCAGCAGCCAAAGGTCGTATCGGGAGCTGTTTTTT
CASSQRSYRELFF
>TRBV19|NA|TRBJ1-5|TRBD1
TGTGCCAGTAGTCCTCTGGACAGGGGCTATCAGCCCCAGCATTTT
CASSPLDRGYQPQHF
>TRBV20-1|many|TRBJ2-7|NA
TGCAGTGCTAGAGGGGGGTCCCTGGGGTACGAGCAGTACTTC
CSARGGSLGYEQYF
>TRBV2|few|TRBJ1-5|NA
TGTGCCAGCAGTGAGGCCCCACTTCTGGCCCAGCATTTT
CASSEAPLLAQHF
>TRBV20-1|few|TRBJ2-7|TRBD2
TGCAGTGCGGGGACTAGCGACTACGAGCAGTACTTC
CSAGTSDYEQYF
>TRBV2|NA|TRBJ2-2|NA
TGTGCCAGCAGCCGCACGTGGGGAGCCGGGGAGCTGTTTTTT
CASSRTWGAGELFF
>TRBV2|many|TRBJ1-5|NA
TGTGCCAGCACTGAGGCCCAGAGCAATCAGCCCCAGCATTTT
CASTEAQSNQPQHF
>TRBV5-1|few|TRBJ2-7|TRBD2
TGCGCCAGCAGCTCGACACGGACTAGCACCTCCGAGCAGTACTTC
CASSSTRTSTSEQYF
>TRBV3-1|few|TRBJ1-2|NA
TGTGCCAGCAGCCAAAGGTGGGGACGGGATGACTATGGCTACACCTTC
CASSQRWGRDDYGYTF
>TRBV3-1|many|TRBJ1-1|NA
TGTGCCAGCAGCCAAGAGCCGGCGGGCACTGAAGCTTTCTTT
CASSQEPAGTEAFF
>TRBV5-1|NA|TRBJ2-1|NA
TGCGCCAGCAGCCGGACGACAGACAACTCCTACAATGAGCAGTTCTTC
CASSRTTDNSYNEQFF
>TRBV27|NA|TRBJ2-7|NA
TGTGCCAGCAGTTTAACGGAGAACTACGAGCAGTACTTC
CASSLTENYEQYF
>TRBV6-2/TRBV6-3|many|TRBJ2-7|NA
TGTGCCAGCAGACACAGGGTTGGAAAGTACGAGCAGTACTTC
CASRHRVGKYEQYF
>TRBV6-6|many|TRBJ2-7|TRBD1
TGTGCCAGCAGTTACGGGGGACAGAGCTCCTACGAGCAGTACTTC
CASSYGGQSSYEQYF
>TRBV15|NA|TRBJ2-4|TRBD1
TGTGCCACCAGCTTGACAGGGTCGGGGAACATTCAGTACTTC
CATSLTGSGNIQYF